This T cell receptor (beta chain) was recorded in a study of T cells in women clearing cervical HPV infection. Study overall: Controls were women whose single incident HPV16 infection cleared within 12 months without precancer or cancer. Blood came at first lesion visit for cases, post-clearance for controls.

Sequencing was performed with immunoSEQ multiplex PCR; in TCRdb, only in-frame clones are kept and a portion is missing. Its clone listing holds about 36,000 clones. Germline CDR1 is KGHSH and CDR2 is LQKENI. CDR3 length equals 13 residues. In regard to this clone: Read data end 3 residues before the CDR3 end; the end is taken from the germline J gene.

The specimen sequenced was blood buffy coat. The TCR was taken from a woman between 18 and 69 years old with a cervical HPV16 infection that either progressed to CIN3+ or cleared (not recorded which). The V and J genes are TRBV18 and TRBJ2-3; the D gene could be TRBD1 or TRBD2 (5 bases each). The DNA read from the CDR3 is TGTGCCAGCTCACCTGAGGGGTTGGAGACG. Its protein is CASSPEGLET. The whole CDR3 protein reads CASSPEGLETQYF. The full variable domain, rest sourced from reference TRBV18 and TRBJ2-3, is NAGVMQNPRHLVRRRGQEARLRCSPMKGHSHVYWYRQLPEEGLKFMVYLQKENIIDESGMPKERFSAEFPKEGPSILRIQQVVRGDSAAYFCASSPEGLETQYFGPGTRLTVL.